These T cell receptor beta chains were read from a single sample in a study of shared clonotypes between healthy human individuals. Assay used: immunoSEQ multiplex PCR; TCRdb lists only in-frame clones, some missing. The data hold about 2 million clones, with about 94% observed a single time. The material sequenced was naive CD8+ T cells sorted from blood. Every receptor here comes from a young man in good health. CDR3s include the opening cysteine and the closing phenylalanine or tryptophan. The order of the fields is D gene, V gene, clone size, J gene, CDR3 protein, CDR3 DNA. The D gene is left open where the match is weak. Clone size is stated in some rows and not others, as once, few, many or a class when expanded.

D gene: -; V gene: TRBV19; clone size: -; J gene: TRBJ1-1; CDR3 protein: CASKWMNTEAFF; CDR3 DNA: TGTGCCAGTAAGTGGATGAACACTGAAGCTTTCTTT
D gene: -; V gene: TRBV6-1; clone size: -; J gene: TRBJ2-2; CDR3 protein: CASSEWGSRPGELFF; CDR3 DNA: TGTGCCAGCAGTGAATGGGGCTCCCGGCCCGGGGAGCTGTTTTTT
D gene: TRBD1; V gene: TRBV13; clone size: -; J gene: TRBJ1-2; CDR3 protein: CASSEDRDPYGYTF; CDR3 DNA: TGTGCCAGCAGCGAGGACAGGGATCCCTATGGCTACACCTTC
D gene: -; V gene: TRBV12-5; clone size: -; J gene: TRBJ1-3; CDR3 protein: CASGLPGGEDTIYF; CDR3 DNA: TGTGCTAGTGGTTTGCCCGGGGGAGAAGACACCATATATTTT
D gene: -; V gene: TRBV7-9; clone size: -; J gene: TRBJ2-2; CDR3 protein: CASSLVGEITGELFF; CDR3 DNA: TGTGCCAGCAGCTTAGTCGGGGAGATCACCGGGGAGCTGTTTTTT
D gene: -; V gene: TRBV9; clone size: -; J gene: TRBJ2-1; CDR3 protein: CASSVSDREQFF; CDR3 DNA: TGTGCCAGCAGCGTTTCAGACAGGGAGCAGTTCTTC
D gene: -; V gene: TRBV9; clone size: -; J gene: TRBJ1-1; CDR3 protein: CASSVESRFSTEAFF; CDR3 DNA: TGTGCCAGCAGCGTAGAATCCCGATTCAGCACTGAAGCTTTCTTT
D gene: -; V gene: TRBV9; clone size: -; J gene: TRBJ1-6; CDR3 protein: CASSVGGSPLHF; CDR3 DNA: TGTGCCAGCAGCGTAGGAGGGTCACCCCTCCACTTT
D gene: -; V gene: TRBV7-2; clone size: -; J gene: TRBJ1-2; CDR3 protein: CASSLRPYGYTF; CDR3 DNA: TGTGCCAGCAGCTTAAGACCCTATGGCTACACCTTC
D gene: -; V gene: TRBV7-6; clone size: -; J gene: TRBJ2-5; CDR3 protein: CASSLLPYQETQYF; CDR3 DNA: TGTGCCAGCAGCTTACTACCGTACCAAGAGACCCAGTACTTC
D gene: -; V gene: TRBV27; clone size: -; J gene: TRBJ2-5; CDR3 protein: CASSLSAGAYQETQYF; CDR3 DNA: TGTGCCAGCAGTTTATCCGCGGGGGCTTACCAAGAGACCCAGTACTTC
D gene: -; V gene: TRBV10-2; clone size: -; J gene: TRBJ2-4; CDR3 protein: CASSESLDSLNIQYF; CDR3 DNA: TGCGCCAGCAGTGAGTCGCTGGACTCTTTAAACATTCAGTACTTC
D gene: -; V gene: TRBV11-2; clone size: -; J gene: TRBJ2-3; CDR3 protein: CASSPIADTQYF; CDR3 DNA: TGTGCCAGCAGCCCGATTGCAGATACGCAGTATTTT
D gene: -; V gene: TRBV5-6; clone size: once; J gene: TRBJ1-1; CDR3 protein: CASSTLAGTEAFF; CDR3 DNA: TGTGCCAGCAGCACCCTGGCGGGCACTGAAGCTTTCTTT
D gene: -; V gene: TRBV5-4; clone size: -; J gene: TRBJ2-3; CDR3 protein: CASSLGVGMGDTQYF; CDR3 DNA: TGTGCCAGCAGCTTGGGGGTAGGGATGGGAGATACGCAGTATTTT
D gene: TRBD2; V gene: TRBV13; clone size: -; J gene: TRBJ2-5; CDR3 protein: CASSFLTSGDGTQYF; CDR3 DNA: TGTGCCAGCAGCTTCCTGACTAGCGGTGACGGGACCCAGTACTTC
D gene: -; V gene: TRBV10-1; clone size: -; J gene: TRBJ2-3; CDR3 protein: CASSEDRTTDTQYF; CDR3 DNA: TGCGCCAGCAGTGAAGACAGGACCACAGATACGCAGTATTTT
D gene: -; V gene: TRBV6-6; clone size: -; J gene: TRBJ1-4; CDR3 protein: CASIINPGLANEKLFF; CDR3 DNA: TGTGCCAGCATTATTAATCCGGGCCTTGCTAATGAAAAACTGTTTTTT
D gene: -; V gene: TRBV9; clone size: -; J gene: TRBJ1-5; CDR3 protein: CASSKGVNSNQPQHF; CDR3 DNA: TGTGCCAGCAGCAAGGGGGTTAATAGCAATCAGCCCCAGCATTTT
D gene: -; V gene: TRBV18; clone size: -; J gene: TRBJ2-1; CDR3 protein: CASSPSSYNEQFF; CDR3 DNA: TGTGCCAGCTCACCAAGCTCCTACAATGAGCAGTTCTTC
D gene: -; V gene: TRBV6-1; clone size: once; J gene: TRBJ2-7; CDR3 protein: CASTATSYEQYF; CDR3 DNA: TGTGCCAGCACCGCCACTTCCTACGAGCAGTACTTC
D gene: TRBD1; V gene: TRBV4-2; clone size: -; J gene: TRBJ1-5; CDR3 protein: CASSQDRQGAGQPQHF; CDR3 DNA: TGTGCCAGCAGCCAAGATCGACAGGGGGCGGGTCAGCCCCAGCATTTT
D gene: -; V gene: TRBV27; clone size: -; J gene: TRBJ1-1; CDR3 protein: CASSHSNTEAFF; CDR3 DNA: TGTGCCAGCAGTCACTCAAACACTGAAGCTTTCTTT
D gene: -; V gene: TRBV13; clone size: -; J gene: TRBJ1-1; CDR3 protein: CASSFVGSTEAFF; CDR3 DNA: TGTGCCAGCAGCTTTGTAGGGAGCACTGAAGCTTTCTTT
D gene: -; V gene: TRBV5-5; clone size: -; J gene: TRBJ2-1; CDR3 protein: CASSLVIRGSHNEQFF; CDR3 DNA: TGTGCCAGCAGCTTGGTCATCCGGGGGTCGCACAATGAGCAGTTCTTC
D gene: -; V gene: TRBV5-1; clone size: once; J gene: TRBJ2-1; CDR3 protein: CASSSWGSSYNEQFF; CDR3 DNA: TGCGCCAGCAGTTCTTGGGGTAGCTCCTACAATGAGCAGTTCTTC
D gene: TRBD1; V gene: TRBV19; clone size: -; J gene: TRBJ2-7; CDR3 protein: CASRASGTGVLEQYF; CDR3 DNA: TGTGCCAGTAGAGCCTCCGGGACAGGGGTTCTCGAGCAGTACTTC